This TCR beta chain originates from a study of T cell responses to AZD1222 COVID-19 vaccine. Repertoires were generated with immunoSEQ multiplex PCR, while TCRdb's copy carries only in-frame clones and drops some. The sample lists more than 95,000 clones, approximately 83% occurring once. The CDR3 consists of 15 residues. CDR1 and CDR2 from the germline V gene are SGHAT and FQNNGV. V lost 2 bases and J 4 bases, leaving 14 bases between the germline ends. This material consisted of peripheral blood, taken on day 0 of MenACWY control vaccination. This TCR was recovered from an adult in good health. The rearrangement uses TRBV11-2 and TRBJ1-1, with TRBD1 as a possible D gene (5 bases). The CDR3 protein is CASSLYKGKGTEAFF. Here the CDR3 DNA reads TGTGCCAGCAGCTTATATAAGGGGAAGGGCACTGAAGCTTTCTTT. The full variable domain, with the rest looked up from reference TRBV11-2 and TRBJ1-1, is EAGVAQSPRYKIIEKRQSVAFWCNPISGHATLYWYQQILGQGPKLLIQFQNNGVVDDSQLPKDRFSAERLKGVDSTLKIQPAKLEDSAVYLCASSLYKGKGTEAFFGQGTRLTVV.